A single sample is the source of the 24 T cell receptor beta chains below, sequenced in a study of blood T cell repertoires in COVID-19. Data came from immunoSEQ multiplex PCR; TCRdb stores just in-frame clones and leaves some out. The table records about 270,000 clones, 86% of them present only once. Sequencing was performed on PBMCs or T cells enriched from blood (not recorded which). The receptors were gathered from a woman aged 18-35 years who had recovered from COVID-19.

The chain couples TRBV10-3 to TRBJ1-3; no clear D. Germline V gene data show CDR1 as ENHRY and CDR2 as SYGVKD. The CDR3 is 14 residues long. V was cut by 7 bases and J by 2 bases, with 12 bases left in between. CDR3: CAITKLGAGNTIYF. In DNA form, the CDR3 reads TGTGCCATCACCAAACTCGGGGCTGGAAACACCATATATTTT.

CDR3 region: CASSNKDRSGNTIYF. The DNA of the CDR3 is TGTGCCAGCAGCAACAAGGACAGGTCCGGAAACACCATATATTTT. The chain employs TRBV5-4 and TRBJ1-3; 7 bases agree with TRBD1. This CDR3 comprises 15 residues. J was trimmed by 4 bases and V by 4 bases; bases with no gene match: 8. Per the germline V gene, CDR1 is SGHNT and CDR2 is YYREEE (reference sequence).

This clone appeared a few times. The chain is built from TRBV11-2 and TRBJ1-1; D is uncertain. Germline V gene data show CDR1 as SGHAT and CDR2 as FQNNGV. Deletions cut 1 base from V and 6 bases from J, with 12 bases between. The CDR3 length is 14 residues. CDR3 nucleotides: TGTGCCAGCAGCTTAGTCCCCGGGTACGCTGAAGCTTTCTTT. Amino acids: CASSLVPGYAEAFF.

In DNA form, the CDR3 reads TGCGCCAGCAGTGGGATTGACAGGACTTCCTACAATGAGCAGTTCTTC. Its protein product is CASSGIDRTSYNEQFF. The rearrangement uses TRBV10-2 and TRBJ2-1, with D possibly being TRBD1 (6 bases). CDR3 length: 16 amino acids. Germline assignment: CDR1 WSHSY and CDR2 SAAADI. The V end lost 4 bases, the J end lost 1 base, and 14 bases lay between the germline ends.

CDR3 sequence: CASRPGQGLNQPQHF. In DNA, the CDR3 is TGTGCCAGCAGACCCGGACAGGGGTTAAATCAGCCCCAGCATTTT. The J gene is TRBJ1-5, the V gene TRBV27, with 9 positions matching TRBD1. This CDR3 spans 15 amino acids. V lost 6 bases, J lost 4 bases, and 7 bases stayed unmatched. The germline V gene has CDR1 MNHEY and CDR2 SMNVEV (reference sequence).

The chain carries TRBV7-9 and TRBJ2-5; 7 nucleotides match TRBD2. Unmatched junction bases numbered 2, after V lost 3 bases and J lost 1 base. The CDR3 is made up of 14 amino acids. Germline V CDR1 and CDR2: SEHNR, FQNEAQ (reference sequence). CDR3 loop: CASSFGGGQETQYF. Written as DNA, the CDR3 is TGTGCCAGCAGCTTTGGGGGGGGCCAAGAGACCCAGTACTTC.

CDR3 in amino acids: CASSLETGTNSPLHF. For the CDR3, the DNA is TGTGCCAGCAGCTTAGAGACAGGGACCAATTCACCCCTCCACTTT. J is TRBJ1-6 and V is TRBV7-2; 7 nucleotides align to TRBD1. The CDR3 consists of 15 residues. The germline V gene encodes CDR1 SGHTA and CDR2 FQGNSA. With 1 base clipped from V and 7 bases from J, the junction kept 4 bases outside the gene matches.

The chain combines TRBV19 with TRBJ1-2; 9 positions agree with TRBD1. The V gene's germline CDR1 is LNHDA and CDR2 SQIVND (reference sequence). The CDR3 totals 15 residues. V dropped 5 bases and J dropped 3; count of bases not matched to a gene: 7. DNA for the CDR3: TGTGCCAGTAGTCCAGGACAGGGGCCACACTATGGCTACACCTTC. Protein product: CASSPGQGPHYGYTF.

V gene TRBV5-6 combines with J gene TRBJ1-2; D might be TRBD1 (6 bases). Germline V gene data show CDR1 as SGHDT and CDR2 as YYEEEE. The CDR3 spans 13 residues. The V and J ends lost 4 bases and 7 bases respectively, with 14 bases between them. The CDR3 is CASSPTGYSGYTF. CDR3 DNA sequence: TGTGCCAGCAGCCCTACAGGGTATAGTGGCTACACCTTC. Together with reference TRBV5-6 and TRBJ1-2, the CDR3 gives the full variable domain: DAGVTQSPTHLIKTRGQQVTLRCSPKSGHDTVSWYQQALGQGPQFIFQYYEEEERQRGNFPDRFSGHQFPNYSSELNVNALLLGDSALYLCASSPTGYSGYTFGSGTRLTVV.

The chain carries TRBV5-8 and TRBJ2-5, with TRBD2 matching over 9 bases. Germline values: CDR1 SGHTS, CDR2 YDEGEE. Trimming at V came to 5 bases and at J to 6 bases, leaving 14 bases not matched to a gene. The CDR3 is 16 residues long. CDR3 loop: CASRSPLAGLHQTQYF. In nucleotides, the CDR3 is TGTGCCAGCAGATCTCCACTAGCGGGTCTTCATCAGACCCAGTACTTC.

The chain links TRBV28 to TRBJ2-7; no clear D gene. This CDR3 is built from 13 residues. Trimming took off 5 bases at V and 3 bases at J, with 11 bases between the two ends. Germline CDR1 reads MDHEN; CDR2 reads SYDVKM. The CDR3 sequence is CASSPPAVYEQYF. DNA for the CDR3: TGTGCCAGCAGTCCTCCTGCAGTCTACGAGCAGTACTTC.

V is TRBV5-6 and J is TRBJ1-3; no definite D call. Deletions cut 0 bases from V and 3 bases from J, with 10 bases between. This CDR3 region has 15 residues. Looked up from germline, CDR1 is SGHDT and CDR2 is YYEEEE. In DNA, the CDR3 is TGTGCCAGCAGCTTGGTAGCGGGAAGTGGAAACACCATATATTTT. Protein: CASSLVAGSGNTIYF.

This clone occurred once. J is TRBJ2-7 and V is TRBV4-2; 8 bases line up with TRBD1. The CDR3 loop spans 16 amino acids. V lost 1 base to trimming and J lost 2 bases; unmatched junction nucleotides: 7. The germline V gene encodes CDR1 LGHNA and CDR2 YNFKEQ. The CDR3 nucleotides read TGTGCCAGCAGCCAAGCCGGACAGGGAGCGCCCTACGAGCAGTACTTC. Protein sequence: CASSQAGQGAPYEQYF.

This clone was seen at least ten times. The J gene is TRBJ1-3, the V gene TRBV7-9; the D gene is possibly TRBD1 (5 bases). V was cut by 0 bases and J by 0 bases, with 9 bases left in between. The CDR3 runs 16 residues. Germline V gives CDR1 SEHNR, CDR2 FQNEAQ (reference sequence). The CDR3 nucleotides are TGTGCCAGCAGCTTAGCGGGGACTTACTCTGGAAACACCATATATTTT. Translation: CASSLAGTYSGNTIYF.

The CDR3: CASSNGGRGPNEQYF. CDR3 sequence (DNA): TGTGCCAGCAGCAACGGGGGCAGGGGGCCCAACGAGCAGTACTTC. The chain recombines TRBV21-1 with TRBJ2-7; TRBD1, the table's D call, lacks a check against the DNA. TRBV21-1 is noted as a pseudogene. This CDR3 is 15 amino acids long.

The sample holds one count of this clone. At the DNA level, this CDR3 is encoded by other sequences in the same sample as well. The V gene is TRBV28, the J gene TRBJ1-2; maybe TRBD1 (5 bases). V was shortened by 2 bases and J by 4 bases, with 8 bases between the two germline ends. This CDR3 has 13 residues. CDR1 MDHEN and CDR2 SYDVKM come from the germline V gene. For the CDR3, the DNA is TGTGCCAGCAGTTTAGATAGGGGCTATGGCTACACCTTC. Encoded protein: CASSLDRGYGYTF.

The chain is built from TRBV19 and TRBJ1-2, with a tentative D call TRBD1 (6 bases). The CDR3 runs to 11 residues. The germline gives CDR1 LNHDA, CDR2 SQIVND (reference sequence). V lost 7 bases and J lost 8, with 11 bases in between. This chain's CDR3 is CASITQGGYTF. The CDR3 DNA reads TGTGCCAGTATTACTCAGGGGGGCTACACCTTC.

CDR3 region: CAGAYQETQYF. Here the CDR3 DNA reads TGTGCGGGGGCGTATCAAGAGACCCAGTACTTC. The chain carries TRBV11-2 and TRBJ2-5, with D tentatively TRBD1 (6 bases). The germline V gene encodes CDR1 SGHAT and CDR2 FQNNGV. This CDR3 is built from 11 residues. The whole variable domain, filled in from reference TRBV11-2 and TRBJ2-5, reads EAGVAQSPRYKIIEKRQSVAFWCNPISGHATLYWYQQILGQGPKLLIQFQNNGVVDDSQLPKDRFSAERLKGVDSTLKIQPAKLEDSAVYLCAGAYQETQYFGPGTRLLVL.

The V and J genes are TRBV10-3 and TRBJ2-6; TRBD1 matches at 7 bases. This CDR3 is built from 16 residues. Germline loops: CDR1 ENHRY, CDR2 SYGVKD. With V trimmed by 5 bases and J by 0 bases, 4 bases remained unmatched. As DNA, the CDR3 is TGTGCCATCAGTCCGGGACAGTACTCTGGGGCCAACGTCCTGACTTTC. Amino acids: CAISPGQYSGANVLTF.

This clone was detected only a few times. The chain has TRBV27 and TRBJ2-6; perhaps TRBD1 as D (5 bases). The germline V gene has CDR1 MNHEY and CDR2 SMNVEV (reference sequence). The CDR3 spans 16 residues. Trimming took off 4 bases at V and 0 bases at J, with 10 bases between the two ends. The CDR3 DNA reads as TGTGCCAGCAGTTCGCTAGGGGTCTCTGGGGCCAACGTCCTGACTTTC. Encoded protein: CASSSLGVSGANVLTF.

This clone was detected only once. The chain couples TRBV5-5 to TRBJ2-3, with 11 positions matching TRBD2. Germline V gene lookup returns CDR1 SGHKS and CDR2 YYEKEE (reference sequence). The CDR3 extends over 16 amino acids. The junction had 4 bases not matched to a gene; V was cut back by 2 bases and J by 2 bases. CDR3: CASSLLAGVLTDTQYF. The DNA of the CDR3 is TGTGCCAGCAGCTTACTAGCGGGGGTGCTCACAGATACGCAGTATTTT.

V and J are TRBV7-9 and TRBJ2-1, with 15 bases matching TRBD2. The CDR3 consists of 16 residues. V lost 5 bases to trimming and J lost 5 bases; unmatched junction nucleotides: 4. Germline assignment: CDR1 SEHNR and CDR2 FQNEAQ (reference sequence). The CDR3 region is CASSARTSGRDNEQFF. The CDR3, as DNA: TGTGCCAGCAGCGCCAGGACTAGCGGGAGGGACAATGAGCAGTTCTTC.

V usage is TRBV7-2 and J usage is TRBJ2-7; 9 bases line up with TRBD2. Germline V lookup: CDR1 SGHTA, CDR2 FQGNSA. The junction had 9 bases not matched to a gene; V was cut back by 4 bases and J by 2 bases. This CDR3 is 16 amino acids long. CDR3 sequence reads: CASSSTGGGAPYEQYF. The DNA for the CDR3 is TGTGCCAGCAGCTCCACGGGCGGGGGGGCCCCCTACGAGCAGTACTTC.

A few counts support this clone. This rearrangement joins TRBV29-1 to TRBJ1-2; TRBD1 agrees at 7 bases. Germline loops: CDR1 SQVTM, CDR2 ANQGSEA. After removal of 6 bases from V and 5 bases from J, the junction contained 6 bases not matched to a gene. The CDR3 is 12 amino acids. CDR3 DNA: TGCAGCGTCTCCGGGACAGTTTATGGCTACACCTTC. Encoded protein: CSVSGTVYGYTF.